The T cell receptor (beta chain) described here comes from a study of cytomegalovirus exposure and HLA in healthy donors. The PCR employed 60 Vbeta primers together with 13 Jbeta primers. Produced via immunoSEQ multiplex PCR; TCRdb's table is partial and in-frame only. This table holds 100,000 to 150,000 clones, 77% found once. General study points: Within the data, a cluster of highly shared sequence variants was likely a sequencing artifact. Compared with the approximately 700-donor mean, an Asian-associated ancestry cluster reportedly had fewer N-insertions, according to a later analysis.

Note on this clone: No antigen is known for it.

CDR1 and CDR2 from the germline V gene are SEHNR and FQNEAQ (reference sequence). The ends were cut back, 2 bases at V and 8 bases at J, with 12 bases in the middle. This CDR3 contains 13 residues. Sequenced: PBMCs. The rearrangement joins TRBV7-9 to TRBJ1-2; D is ambiguous. This TCR was recovered from a male donor in good health and CMV-seropositive. The CDR3 coding sequence is TGTGCCAGCAGCTTATCCCTCCCTGAGGGCTACACCTTC. Protein: CASSLSLPEGYTF.